These 5 T cell receptor beta chains came from one sample sequenced in a study of post-analysis software for immune sequencing data. Study results and limitations: Relative to controls, patients had about five TRBV segments at higher frequency, with TRBV5-6, TRBV5-1 and TRBV20-1 among these.

These receptors have no identified antigens. cDNA libraries of TCR beta carried unique molecular identifiers. TCRdb passed the PCR reads through MiXCR, listing each CDR3 protein once. This repertoire shows over 700,000 distinct CDR3 sequences, roughly 27% found once; its top ten account for approximately 0.6%. The sample consisted of blood. These TCRs come from a girl between 10 and 17 years old with multiple sclerosis.

The chain employs TRBV20-1 and TRBJ1-2; 9 bases match TRBD1. CDR3 length: 12 amino acids. Trimming at V came to 5 bases and at J to 8 bases, leaving 6 bases not matched to a gene. Germline lookup yields CDR1 DFQATT and CDR2 SNEGSKA (reference sequence). CDR3 region: CSAGRQGEGYTF. CDR3 DNA: TGCAGTGCTGGGAGACAGGGGGAAGGCTACACCTTC.

To note about this clonotype: One end of the junction is discordant with germline, which a read error may explain. J is TRBJ2-1 and V is TRBV4-1, with D perhaps TRBD2 (5 bases). This CDR3 comprises 13 residues. CDR1 MGHRA and CDR2 YSYEKL come from the germline V gene. The CDR3 protein is CTSSQERGLTRFF. Here the CDR3 DNA reads TGCACCAGCAGCCAAGAGCGCGGACTTACGCGGTTCTTC.

The chain combines TRBV5-1 with TRBJ1-1; TRBD1 is a possible D gene (5 bases). This CDR3 has 13 residues. CDR1 and CDR2 from the germline V gene are SGHRS and YFSETQ. Trimming removed 2 bases from V and 7 bases from J, with 12 bases in between. The chain's CDR3 is CASSFGATSEAFF. The CDR3 DNA reads as TGCGCCAGCAGCTTCGGGGCGACGAGTGAAGCTTTCTTT.

This chain connects TRBV30 to TRBJ1-2, with D perhaps matching TRBD1 (6 bases). Trimming took 0 bases from V and 4 from J, leaving 18 bases between them. Germline values: CDR1 GTSNPN, CDR2 SVGIG (reference sequence). The CDR3 totals 16 residues. The DNA for the CDR3 is TGTGCCTGGAGTGTGACCCATAGGGGGGCTAGCTATGGCTACACCTTC. Protein product: CAWSVTHRGASYGYTF.

This sequence joins TRBV5-1 and TRBJ1-1; possible D gene TRBD1, 5 bases. There are 15 residues in the CDR3. Germline lookup yields CDR1 SGHRS and CDR2 YFSETQ. The V end was cut by 2 bases, the J end by 3 bases, with 14 bases between. The CDR3 DNA reads TGCGCCAGCAGCTTCCTCCTCGGGGGGGACACTGAAGCTTTCTTT. This codes for CASSFLLGGDTEAFF.